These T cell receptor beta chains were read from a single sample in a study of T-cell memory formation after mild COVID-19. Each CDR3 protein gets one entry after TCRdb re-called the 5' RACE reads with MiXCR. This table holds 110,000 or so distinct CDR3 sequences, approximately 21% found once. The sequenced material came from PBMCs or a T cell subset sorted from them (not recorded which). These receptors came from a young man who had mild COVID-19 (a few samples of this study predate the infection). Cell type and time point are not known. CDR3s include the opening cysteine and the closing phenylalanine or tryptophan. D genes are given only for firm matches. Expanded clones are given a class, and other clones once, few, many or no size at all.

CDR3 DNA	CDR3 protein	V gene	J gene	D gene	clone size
TGTGCCAGCATCCCACCCGGCGCCCCCGGTACGCAGTATTTT	CASIPPGAPGTQYF	TRBV27	TRBJ2-3	.	.
TGTGCCAGCAGCCAAGGGACAGGACATTTCCGCTATGGCTACACCTTC	CASSQGTGHFRYGYTF	TRBV14	TRBJ1-2	TRBD1	few
TGTGCCGCGAGGGGGTACTATGGCTACACCTTC	CAARGYYGYTF	TRBV12-3/TRBV12-4	TRBJ1-2	.	.
TGTGCCAGTAGTCTTACAGGGGGCAGCGGTTATGGCTACACCTTC	CASSLTGGSGYGYTF	TRBV19	TRBJ1-2	TRBD1	few
TGTGCCAGCAGGGGATTAAGACACACCGGGGAGCTGTTTTTT	CASRGLRHTGELFF	TRBV7-2	TRBJ2-2	.	few
TGTGCCAGTAGTATAGCAGGGCAGTTGAACACTGAAGCTTTCTTT	CASSIAGQLNTEAFF	TRBV19	TRBJ1-1	.	.
TGCAGTGCTAGAGATTCTAGGAGGTCCTACAATGAGCAGTTCTTC	CSARDSRRSYNEQFF	TRBV20-1	TRBJ2-1	.	.
TGTGCCACCAGTGATCCCTTAGCGGGGGCGACATCCTACGAGCAGTACTTC	CATSDPLAGATSYEQYF	TRBV24-1	TRBJ2-7	TRBD2	.
TGTGCCAGAAACCACCCGGGGGAGGGGCCATGGCGGGAGCTGTTTTTT	CARNHPGEGPWRELFF	TRBV19	TRBJ2-2	TRBD2	.
TGCGCCAGCAGCTTGGACGAGCCTACCGACAATGAGCAGTTCTTC	CASSLDEPTDNEQFF	TRBV5-1	TRBJ2-1	.	hyperexpanded
TGCGCCAGCAGCTTGGCCAGTGATACGCAGTATTTT	CASSLASDTQYF	TRBV5-1	TRBJ2-3	.	few
TGTGCCAGCAGGCTAGCGGCGTACCAAGAGACCCAGTACTTC	CASRLAAYQETQYF	TRBV2	TRBJ2-5	TRBD2	few
TGTGCCAGCAAACTGTCAGGGATGGCCTACAATGAGCAGTTCTTC	CASKLSGMAYNEQFF	TRBV5-4	TRBJ2-1	.	.
TGTGCCAGCAATTCCGGGACAGGGATCACAGATACGCAGTATTTT	CASNSGTGITDTQYF	TRBV12-3/TRBV12-4	TRBJ2-3	TRBD1	.
TGCGCCAGCAGAGCGACAGGGAGCGTGGGAGAGACCCAGTACTTC	CASRATGSVGETQYF	TRBV5-1	TRBJ2-5	TRBD1	.
TGTGCCAGCAGCCAGCGCCCCGGACTAGCGGGGACCACAGATACGCAGTATTTT	CASSQRPGLAGTTDTQYF	TRBV14	TRBJ2-3	TRBD2	few
TGTGCCAGCAGCTTATACGGGGGCACTGAAGCTTTCTTT	CASSLYGGTEAFF	TRBV7-6	TRBJ1-1	.	few
TGTGCCAGCAGTTTACTCGACGCTGGGGCCAACGTCCTGACTTTC	CASSLLDAGANVLTF	TRBV27	TRBJ2-6	.	.
TGTGCCATCAGTCCCCGTGGAGCGGGCAACCAAGAGACCCAGTACTTC	CAISPRGAGNQETQYF	TRBV10-3	TRBJ2-5	.	few
TGTGCCAGCAGCTTAGGTCTGGGGGCCTCGACTAACTCGTTAAATGAAAAACTGTTTTTT	CASSLGLGASTNSLNEKLFF	TRBV7-2	TRBJ1-4	.	.
TGTGCTAGCAGCTTAGAAGCTTTGAACACTGAAGCTTTCTTT	CASSLEALNTEAFF	TRBV7-7	TRBJ1-1	.	few
TGTGCCAGCAGTTACGGGGGTCAGCCCCAGCATTTT	CASSYGGQPQHF	TRBV6-2/TRBV6-3	TRBJ1-5	.	many
TGTGCCAGCAGCTCTTCCATCAATTCACCCCTCCACTTT	CASSSSINSPLHF	TRBV7-6	TRBJ1-6	.	few
TGCGCCAGCAGCCAAGAAGACACTTATGGAAACATTCAGTACTTC	CASSQEDTYGNIQYF	TRBV4-1	TRBJ2-4	.	.
TGTGCCAGCAGCTTAGCCGGGACAGGGGGAGTCACTGAAGCTTTCTTT	CASSLAGTGGVTEAFF	TRBV7-2	TRBJ1-1	TRBD1	.
TGCGCCAGCAGCTTCATAGGACCGACCTCGTTTGAAGCTTTCTTT	CASSFIGPTSFEAFF	TRBV5-1	TRBJ1-1	.	.